This is a list of T cell receptor beta chains from one sample in a study of chemoradiotherapy in HPV16-positive cancers. Using immunoSEQ multiplex PCR, the repertoire was profiled, and TCRdb retains in-frame clones only, with some absent. The sample lists 6,500 to 10,000 clones; approximately 80% were seen once. This specimen was acquired from a patient who underwent chemoradiotherapy. The receptors come from a human donor with HPV-associated anogenital cancer. Both conserved end residues are part of each CDR3.

TRBV7-2,CASSPLTGANYEQYF
TRBV11-2,CASSESSGPWETQYF
TRBV4-2,CASSQEEGLATNEKLFF
TRBV27,CASSPTPPRPQHF
TRBV11-2,CASSLSPSGGWDEQFF
TRBV5-5,CASSPGPPKEYF
TRBV5-4,CASKMTSGETPDTQYF
TRBV4-1,CASSQAGETQYF
TRBV5-1,CASSLGGGAPDTQYF
TRBV6-6,CASSVGIGLYEQFF
TRBV6-5,CASSYLTVTGELFF
TRBV19,CASSILRTGEGYTF
TRBV2,CASSTQGIGNQPQHF
TRBV6-5,CASSYHHEQYF
TRBV5-1,CASSWLAGVQETQYF
TRBV28,CASSLGLAGNNEQFF
TRBV21-1,CASSKGTYEQYF
TRBV7-9,CASSFQPLNEQFF
TRBV19,CASAETSGRTDTQYF
TRBV29-1,CSVNRDGEDTQYF
TRBV11-1,CASSLNRVSGQYF
TRBV11-2,CASSLFRVSQAGANVLTF
TRBV2,CASSDLDRLKDETQYF
TRBV19,CASSPDRVGNQPQHF
TRBV21-1,CASSKRVNEQFF
TRBV7-2,CASSLAGSSSGNTIYF
TRBV20-1,CSAGGGGLQYF
TRBV27,CASSQPGTGTPGVSF
TRBV10-3,CATSPGTTSTDTQYF
TRBV6-5,CASRDRGPSQPQHF
TRBV11-3,CASSLGVRLNTGELFF
TRBV5-1,CASSLDTNTGELFF
TRBV19,CASSSTSGGRGETQYF
TRBV5-1,CASSPETGYNEQFF
TRBV7-6,CASSLEAGITEAFF
TRBV11-2,CASSGARTDTQYF
TRBV11-2,CASSLGGRRDTQYF
TRBV6-1,CASSEASAGVDEQYF
TRBV11-3,CASSYQDTQYF
TRBV9,CASSVTTGSRAFF
TRBV30,CASRLAGEDTQYF
TRBV5-4,CASSLGQGRETQYF
TRBV7-2,CASGTGETQYF
TRBV7-2,CASSLVAKGRNYGYTF
TRBV9,CASSVVAGLSTDTQYF
TRBV5-1,CASSLDVTGAAFF
TRBV4-3,CASSQLTASYEQYF
TRBV19,CASSIEAPGLTYGYTF
TRBV10-3,CAIRGTSGRASTDTQYF